This TCR beta chain was retrieved from a study of blood T cell repertoires in COVID-19. In the study overall: COVID-19 samples from acute and convalescent phases originated in the United States, Italy and Spain.

The germline gives CDR1 LNHDA, CDR2 SQIVND (reference sequence). J was trimmed by 7 bases and V by 6 bases; bases with no gene match: 9. This CDR3 has 15 residues. Participants spanned ages about 18 to 90 years and resided in about two dozen US areas. Before being deemed recovered, Cohort 3 donors had two negative PCRs, clearance, or symptom resolution. Assay used: immunoSEQ multiplex PCR; TCRdb lists only in-frame clones, some missing. This table holds approximately 500,000 clones, approximately 87% found once. The receptor's source is a woman aged 40 to 50 who had recovered from COVID-19. The chain uses TRBV19 and TRBJ1-4, with 9 bases that match TRBD1. The sequenced sample consisted of PBMCs or T cells enriched from blood (not recorded which). CDR3 DNA: TGTGCCAGTAGGGGTCTACAGGGGGCTTTTGAAAAACTGTTTTTT. Translation gives CASRGLQGAFEKLFF.